This T cell receptor beta chain was found in a study of control samples from healthy donors and cancer patients. Libraries were prepared by immunoSEQ multiplex PCR; TCRdb keeps only in-frame clonotypes and omits some of them. The sample yields under 130,000 clones, approximately 90% seen once. The source is a man in his sixties with lung cancer. Sequenced input: PBMCs.

The chain's CDR3 is CASSLSDKIVDTQYF. The CDR3 DNA reads as TGTGCCAGCAGTTTATCGGACAAGATAGTAGATACGCAGTATTTT. The chain couples TRBV27 to TRBJ2-3; TRBD1 is a possible D gene (5 bases). V was pared by 0 bases and J by 5 bases, with 12 bases between. This CDR3 is 15 amino acids long. In germline, CDR1 is MNHEY, CDR2 SMNVEV (reference sequence).